This T cell receptor beta chain was sequenced in a study of blood T cell repertoires in COVID-19. Overall study: The United States, Italy and Spain were the sources of the acute and convalescent COVID-19 samples.

The CDR3 contains 12 residues. Per germline, CDR1 ENHRY and CDR2 SYGVKD. The V end was cut by 0 bases, the J end by 10 bases, with 7 bases between. Original data processing: Using reference gene primer amplification, nucleated cell counts were estimated. Sequencing was performed with immunoSEQ multiplex PCR; in TCRdb, only in-frame clones are kept and a portion is missing. From that table come the V and J calls and clone size; the DNA was used to work out D and trimming. The table has tens of thousands of clones, roughly four fifths seen once. The TCR sequence derives from a human donor in a cohort sampled during active or convalescent COVID-19. Sequencing was carried out using peripheral blood. The J gene is TRBJ2-1, the V gene TRBV10-3; a weak D match, TRBD2 (5 bases). The CDR3 sequence is CAISESKREQFF. The CDR3 DNA reads as TGTGCCATCAGTGAGTCTAAGCGGGAGCAGTTCTTC.